These 28 T cell receptor beta chains were sequenced from one sample in a study of OX40 agonist ivuxolimab in advanced cancers. The protocol was immunoSEQ multiplex PCR, while the TCRdb copy is restricted to in-frame clones and leaves out a portion. The sample records under 20,000 clones, about 83% being singletons. Sequenced material: CD4+ or CD8+ T cells sorted from blood, taken in a trial of the OX40 agonist ivuxolimab. Receptors originate from an adult with an advanced solid tumor such as melanoma, head and neck, liver or kidney cancer.

V and J are TRBV7-9 and TRBJ1-1; 8 positions agree with TRBD1. The CDR3 has 14 amino acids. J lost 6 bases, V lost 4 bases, and 7 bases had no gene match. CDR1 SEHNR and CDR2 FQNEAQ come from the germline V gene (reference sequence). The CDR3 region is CASSSTGGKAEAFF. As DNA, the CDR3 is TGTGCCAGCAGCTCTACAGGGGGTAAGGCTGAAGCTTTCTTT.

The V gene is TRBV11-3, the J gene TRBJ2-1; TRBD1 agrees at 7 bases. Unmatched junction bases numbered 2, after V lost 3 bases and J lost 9 bases. The germline V gene encodes CDR1 SGHNT and CDR2 YENEEA. This CDR3 spans 12 amino acids. DNA of the CDR3: TGTGCCAGCAGCTTTCCAGGGGGTGAGCAGTTCTTC. Protein sequence: CASSFPGGEQFF. Together with reference TRBV11-3 and TRBJ2-1, the CDR3 gives the full variable domain: EAGVVQSPRYKIIEKKQPVAFWCNPISGHNTLYWYLQNLGQGPELLIRYENEEAVDDSQLPKDRFSAERLKGVDSTLKIQPAELGDSAVYLCASSFPGGEQFFGPGTRLTVL.

To note about this clone: Other nucleotide sequences from this sample produce the same CDR3. The V call is TRBV6-5, the J call TRBJ2-7; TRBD1 matches at 10 bases. Germline lookup yields CDR1 MNHEY and CDR2 SVGAGI. The trim removed 5 bases at V and 2 bases at J, leaving 3 bases unmatched. The CDR3 is 14 amino acids. CDR3 sequence reads: CASSPGQGAYEQYF. The CDR3 coding sequence is TGTGCCAGCAGTCCAGGACAGGGGGCCTACGAGCAGTACTTC.

The rearrangement uses TRBV5-8 and TRBJ1-1; D remains ambiguous. The germline CDR1 and CDR2 sequences are SGHTS and YDEGEE. The CDR3 loop spans 14 amino acids. Trimming removed 4 bases at V and 0 bases at J, with 10 bases between. The CDR3 spells CASSPLSVNTEAFF. The CDR3 DNA is TGTGCCAGCAGCCCGTTGTCAGTGAACACTGAAGCTTTCTTT.

DNA for the CDR3: TGTGCCACCAGCCTGGTCGGGAGCAAATTGGATACGCAGTATTTT. Translation: CATSLVGSKLDTQYF. This chain uses TRBV15 with TRBJ2-3, with D tentatively TRBD2 (6 bases). CDR1 and CDR2 from the germline V gene are LNHNV and YYDKDF (reference sequence). V was cut by 5 bases and J by 6 bases, with 18 bases left in between. The CDR3 extends over 15 amino acids. Complete variable domain (other parts from reference TRBV15 and TRBJ2-3): DAMVIQNPRYQVTQFGKPVTLSCSQTLNHNVMYWYQQKSSQAPKLLFHYYDKDFNNEADTPDNFQSRRPNTSFCFLDIRSPGLGDTAMYLCATSLVGSKLDTQYFGPGTRLTVL.

This clone was seen more than once but under ten times. This same CDR3 is encoded by further DNA sequences in the sample. The chain joins TRBV27 to TRBJ1-1, with D tentatively TRBD1 (5 bases). CDR3 length equals 12 residues. V lost 5 bases and J lost 7, with 11 bases in between. Germline loops: CDR1 MNHEY, CDR2 SMNVEV (reference sequence). The CDR3: CASSPGTNEAFF. CDR3 DNA: TGTGCCAGCAGTCCAGGGACTAATGAAGCTTTCTTT.

The chain carries TRBV4-1 and TRBJ2-5, with a possible D match to TRBD2 (6 bases). CDR3 length equals 15 residues. Trimming cost V 0 bases and J 4 bases, with 12 bases left between them. Germline V gene data show CDR1 as MGHRA and CDR2 as YSYEKL. The CDR3 sequence: CASSQEPRGTETQYF. The CDR3 DNA reads as TGCGCCAGCAGCCAAGAACCCCGGGGGACAGAGACCCAGTACTTC.

The rearrangement joins TRBV28 to TRBJ2-2; D ambiguous. Germline V gives CDR1 MDHEN, CDR2 SYDVKM. CDR3 length equals 13 residues. V was clipped by 6 bases and J by 0 bases, with 5 bases between them. CDR3: CASRQPNTGELFF. CDR3 nucleotides: TGTGCCAGCAGACAGCCGAACACCGGGGAGCTGTTTTTT. Full variable domain (missing parts from reference TRBV28 and TRBJ2-2): DVKVTQSSRYLVKRTGEKVFLECVQDMDHENMFWYRQDPGLGLRLIYFSYDVKMKEKGDIPEGYSVSREKKERFSLILESASTNQTSMYLCASRQPNTGELFFGEGSRLTVL.

The J gene is TRBJ2-7, the V gene TRBV9; D call uncertain. V dropped 4 bases and J dropped 3 bases, with 14 bases sitting between them. The CDR3 length is 14 residues. Germline CDR1 and CDR2: SGDLS and YYNGEE. CDR3 coding DNA: TGTGCCAGCAGCCCCCGACGAGTTAACTACGAGCAGTACTTC. Encoded protein: CASSPRRVNYEQYF.

The CDR3 region is CSVAGGAEAEAFF. The CDR3 DNA is TGCAGCGTTGCAGGGGGGGCTGAAGCTGAAGCTTTCTTT. This chain uses TRBV29-1 with TRBJ1-1; 7 bases map to TRBD1. CDR1 is SQVTM, CDR2 ANQGSEA, per germline. V was clipped by 4 bases and J by 6 bases; unmatched bases: 8. This CDR3 is 13 amino acids long.

The J gene is TRBJ2-1, the V gene TRBV6-4, with TRBD2 matching over 7 bases. The CDR3 is 15 amino acids. Germline values: CDR1 MRHNA, CDR2 SNTAGT. J was trimmed by 8 bases and V by 5 bases; bases with no gene match: 12. As DNA, the CDR3 is TGTGCCAGCAGTTCCGGGGGGAGTCCGATCGATGAGCAGTTCTTC. This sequence encodes CASSSGGSPIDEQFF.

The chain links TRBV30 to TRBJ2-1; TRBD1 or TRBD2 may be the D gene (5 bases each). With 5 bases removed from V and 2 bases from J, the gap between germline ends came to 7 bases. The CDR3 is 12 residues long. Germline-derived CDR1 and CDR2 are GTSNPN and SVGIG (reference sequence). The CDR3 region is CAWGGAYNEQFF. CDR3 coding DNA: TGTGCCTGGGGGGGAGCCTACAATGAGCAGTTCTTC.

The chain is built from TRBV5-1 and TRBJ2-3; D gene ambiguous. The V gene's germline CDR1 is SGHRS and CDR2 YFSETQ. The V end was cut by 0 bases, the J end by 2 bases, with 4 bases between. The CDR3 has 13 residues. CDR3 DNA sequence: TGCGCCAGCAGCTTGGACTACACAGATACGCAGTATTTT. Its protein product is CASSLDYTDTQYF.

This chain uses TRBV7-2 with TRBJ2-2, with 7 bases identical to TRBD2. J gave up 8 bases and V 4 bases, and 13 bases lay outside the gene matches. CDR3 length: 16 amino acids. The germline gives CDR1 SGHTA, CDR2 FQGNSA. Here the CDR3 DNA reads TGTGCCAGCAGCTCCCTCTCTGAGACTAGCTCGGGGGAGCTGTTTTTT. Translated: CASSSLSETSSGELFF.

The chain employs TRBV14 and TRBJ2-7; D not resolved. V was pared by 1 base and J by 3 bases, with 13 bases between. Germline CDR1 SGHDN, CDR2 FVKESK. The CDR3 has 15 residues. DNA of the CDR3: TGTGCCAGCAGCCAAGCCCCTTCGGGTTTCTACGAGCAGTACTTC. Translating it yields CASSQAPSGFYEQYF.

The genes are TRBV5-4 and TRBJ1-1, with D possibly matching TRBD1 (5 bases). The germline CDR1 and CDR2 sequences are SGHNT and YYREEE (reference sequence). The CDR3 contains 13 residues. V was cut by 4 bases and J by 5 bases, with 12 bases left in between. CDR3 sequence (DNA): TGTGCCAGCAGCGTCCGCGGGGGGACTGAAGCTTTCTTT. It yields the protein CASSVRGGTEAFF. The full variable domain, rest sourced from reference TRBV5-4 and TRBJ1-1, is ETGVTQSPTHLIKTRGQQVTLRCSSQSGHNTVSWYQQALGQGPQFIFQYYREEENGRGNFPPRFSGLQFPNYSSELNVNALELDDSALYLCASSVRGGTEAFFGQGTRLTVV.

The J gene is TRBJ1-2, the V gene TRBV11-2; TRBD1 matches 11 bases. V was clipped by 4 bases and J by 3 bases; unmatched bases: 7. The length of the CDR3 is 16 residues. The germline V gene encodes CDR1 SGHAT and CDR2 FQNNGV. CDR3 nucleotide sequence: TGTGCCAGCAGCTCCAGGACAGGGGGCAAAGACTATGGCTACACCTTC. Translated: CASSSRTGGKDYGYTF.

The gene calls are TRBV28 and TRBJ2-4; 11 bases match TRBD1. Germline values: CDR1 MDHEN, CDR2 SYDVKM. Trimming took 2 bases from V and 1 from J; bases not matched to a gene: 10. This CDR3 comprises 19 residues. CDR3 sequence reads: CASSLLGQGANFAKNIQYF. In nucleotides, the CDR3 is TGTGCCAGCAGTTTACTCGGACAGGGGGCAAATTTCGCCAAAAACATTCAGTACTTC.

This rearrangement joins TRBV28 to TRBJ2-6; no firm D call. Per the germline V gene, CDR1 is MDHEN and CDR2 is SYDVKM. The CDR3 has 18 amino acids. The V end was cut by 4 bases, the J end by 0 bases, with 16 bases between. This CDR3 is CASSYGPAALSGANVLTF. In DNA form, the CDR3 reads TGTGCCAGCAGTTACGGACCAGCCGCCCTCTCTGGGGCCAACGTCCTGACTTTC. The full variable domain, completed using reference TRBV28 and TRBJ2-6, is DVKVTQSSRYLVKRTGEKVFLECVQDMDHENMFWYRQDPGLGLRLIYFSYDVKMKEKGDIPEGYSVSREKKERFSLILESASTNQTSMYLCASSYGPAALSGANVLTFGAGSRLTVL.

This rearrangement joins TRBV19 to TRBJ1-1, with a tentative D call TRBD1 (6 bases). V was cut by 5 bases and J by 4 bases, with 11 bases left in between. CDR3 length: 13 residues. Germline values: CDR1 LNHDA, CDR2 SQIVND (reference sequence). As DNA, the CDR3 is TGTGCCAGTAGTCTACAGGGTAGCACTGAAGCTTTCTTT. It encodes CASSLQGSTEAFF.

The V and J genes are TRBV5-1 and TRBJ1-6, with D uncertain. V was pared by 7 bases and J by 6 bases, with 20 bases between. The CDR3 runs to 16 residues. Germline V gives CDR1 SGHRS, CDR2 YFSETQ. The CDR3 here is CASAPWEGDSNSPLHF. The CDR3, as DNA: TGCGCCAGCGCGCCCTGGGAGGGCGATAGTAATTCACCCCTCCACTTT.

The rearrangement links TRBV12-5 to TRBJ2-3; D perhaps matches TRBD2 (6 bases). CDR3 size: 14 residues. V lost 7 bases and J lost 1, with 12 bases in between. The V gene's germline CDR1 is LGHNT and CDR2 FRNRAP. The CDR3 region is CASAGERGTDTQYF. The CDR3 DNA reads as TGTGCTAGTGCGGGGGAGCGGGGCACAGATACGCAGTATTTT.

The V and J genes are TRBV6-1 and TRBJ1-5; D unresolved. Germline V CDR1 and CDR2: MNHNS, SASEGT. The CDR3 covers 13 residues. V was trimmed by 7 bases and J by 2 bases, leaving 9 bases between them. As DNA, the CDR3 is TGTGCCAGCAAAGGGTTGGGCAATCAGCCCCAGCATTTT. It yields the protein CASKGLGNQPQHF.

This clone was detected once. The gene calls are TRBV6-1 and TRBJ2-1; no clear D. Trimming took off 5 bases at V and 4 bases at J, with 3 bases between the two ends. The CDR3 is 11 amino acids. CDR1 MNHNS and CDR2 SASEGT come from the germline V gene. Here the CDR3 DNA reads TGTGCCAGCAGTCGGTACAATGAGCAGTTCTTC. It codes for CASSRYNEQFF.

This clone has just one count. The chain has TRBV14 and TRBJ2-7; D might be TRBD1 (5 bases). Germline CDR1 and CDR2: SGHDN and FVKESK. The V gene lost 0 bases and the J gene lost 4 bases, with 16 bases spanning the gap. The CDR3 length is 16 residues. The CDR3 DNA is TGTGCCAGCAGCCAAGATAGGGGTTTCGGTCTTTACGAGCAGTACTTC. This gives the protein CASSQDRGFGLYEQYF.

This clone was counted a few times. The chain is built from TRBV2 and TRBJ1-2; the D gene is possibly TRBD1 (5 bases). The CDR3 sequence is 15 residues long. V lost 2 bases, J lost 4 bases, and 14 bases lay in between. CDR1 is SNHLY, CDR2 FYNNEI, per germline. CDR3 sequence reads: CASSETRDSAYGYTF. In nucleotides, the CDR3 is TGTGCCAGCAGTGAAACCCGGGACTCGGCCTATGGCTACACCTTC.

This chain uses TRBV28 with TRBJ2-2, with unresolved D. The CDR3 spans 17 residues. Trimming took off 5 bases at V and 2 bases at J, with 18 bases between the two ends. Per germline, CDR1 MDHEN and CDR2 SYDVKM. As DNA, the CDR3 is TGTGCCAGCAGTCCCCTCAACCGGGCCGCTAACACCGGGGAGCTGTTTTTT. This encodes CASSPLNRAANTGELFF.

V and J are TRBV4-2 and TRBJ2-6; TRBD1 matches 11 bases. The J segment lost 1 base and the V segment lost 4 bases, leaving 15 bases of the junction unmatched. Germline values: CDR1 LGHNA, CDR2 YNFKEQ. This CDR3 has 21 amino acids. Here the CDR3 reads CASSPLGETGQGASGANVLTF. CDR3 nucleotide sequence: TGTGCCAGCAGCCCCTTAGGGGAAACCGGACAGGGGGCTTCTGGGGCCAACGTCCTGACTTTC.